Ten or more counts support the clone carrying this T cell receptor (beta chain). These data come from a study of blood T cell repertoires in COVID-19. Overall study: Specimens from acute and convalescent COVID-19 originated in the United States, Italy and Spain.

The data were produced by immunoSEQ multiplex PCR, yet TCRdb's version contains in-frame clones alone and is incomplete. This table holds fewer than 250,000 clones, approximately 80% found once. The CDR3 loop spans 15 amino acids. CDR1 is MNHEY and CDR2 is SVGAGI in the germline V gene. V lost 6 bases to trimming and J lost 5 bases; unmatched junction nucleotides: 12. The chain employs TRBV6-5 and TRBJ2-7; TRBD1 agrees at 8 bases. The sequenced sample consisted of peripheral blood. This clonotype was obtained from a woman aged 45-65 years with acute or convalescent COVID-19. As DNA, the CDR3 is TGTGCCAGCAGGGGCAGGGGGCTCTCCTTTGACGAGCAGTACTTC. Translated, it gives CASRGRGLSFDEQYF.